Detailed here is one T cell receptor (beta chain). J lost 4 bases, V lost 1 base, and 11 bases had no gene match. CDR1 and CDR2 from the germline V gene are MDHEN and SYDVKM. The length of the CDR3 is 18 residues. The data belong to a study of technical replicates of blood from a handful of donors. Using immunoSEQ multiplex PCR, the repertoire was profiled, and TCRdb retains in-frame clones only, with some absent. The repertoire holds some 80,000 clones, 91% seen once, with about 0.4% in the top ten. J is TRBJ1-5 and V is TRBV28; 9 positions agree with TRBD1. The sample consisted of T cells isolated from PBMCs. This receptor was taken from a human donor in good health. CDR3 DNA: TGTGCCAGCAGTTTATTTACCGGGACAGGGTATCGGAATCAGCCCCAGCATTTT. The encoded protein is CASSLFTGTGYRNQPQHF.